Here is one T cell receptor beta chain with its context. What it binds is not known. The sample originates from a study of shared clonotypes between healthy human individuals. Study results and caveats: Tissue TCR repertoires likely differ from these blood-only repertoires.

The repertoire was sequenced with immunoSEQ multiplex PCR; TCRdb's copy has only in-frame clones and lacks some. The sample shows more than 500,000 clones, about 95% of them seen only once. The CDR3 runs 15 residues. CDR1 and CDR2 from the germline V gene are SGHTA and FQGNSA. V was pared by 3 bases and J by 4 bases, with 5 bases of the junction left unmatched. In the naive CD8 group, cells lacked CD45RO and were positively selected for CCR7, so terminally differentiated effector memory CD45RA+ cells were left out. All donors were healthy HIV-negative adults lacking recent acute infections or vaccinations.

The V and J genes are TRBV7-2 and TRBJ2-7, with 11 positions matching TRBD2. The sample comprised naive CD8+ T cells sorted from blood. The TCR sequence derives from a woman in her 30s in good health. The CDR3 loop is CASSFPGLAAYEQYF. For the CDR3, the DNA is TGTGCCAGCAGCTTCCCGGGACTAGCGGCATACGAGCAGTACTTC.